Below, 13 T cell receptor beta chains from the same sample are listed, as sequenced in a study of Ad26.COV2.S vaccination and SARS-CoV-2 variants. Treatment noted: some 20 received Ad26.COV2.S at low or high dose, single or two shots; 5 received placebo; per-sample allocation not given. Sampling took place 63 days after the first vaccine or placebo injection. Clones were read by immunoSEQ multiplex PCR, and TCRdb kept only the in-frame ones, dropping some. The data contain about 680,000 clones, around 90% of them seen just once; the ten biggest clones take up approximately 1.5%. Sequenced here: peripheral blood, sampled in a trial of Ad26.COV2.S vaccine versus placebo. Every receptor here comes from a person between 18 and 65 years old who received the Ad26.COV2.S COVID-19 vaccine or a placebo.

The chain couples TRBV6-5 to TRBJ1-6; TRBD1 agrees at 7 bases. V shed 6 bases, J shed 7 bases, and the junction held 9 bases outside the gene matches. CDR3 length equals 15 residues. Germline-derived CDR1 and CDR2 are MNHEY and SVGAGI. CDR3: CASSLEGTANSPLHF. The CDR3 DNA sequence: TGTGCCAGCAGCCTAGAGGGGACAGCAAATTCACCCCTCCACTTT.

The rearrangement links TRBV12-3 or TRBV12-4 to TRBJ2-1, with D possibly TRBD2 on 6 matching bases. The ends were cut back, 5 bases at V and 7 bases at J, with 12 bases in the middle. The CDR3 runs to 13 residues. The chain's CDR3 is CASSEGLPNEQFF. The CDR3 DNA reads TGTGCCAGCAGTGAGGGACTCCCTAATGAGCAGTTCTTC.

As DNA, the CDR3 is TGTGCCATCAGTGGCGGGACTAGCGGGATACTCTACAATGAGCAGTTCTTC. Amino acid sequence: CAISGGTSGILYNEQFF. The gene calls are TRBV10-3 and TRBJ2-1; 13 positions match TRBD2. Trimming at V came to 4 bases and at J to 3 bases, leaving 6 bases not matched to a gene. The CDR3 is 17 residues long. Germline CDR1 ENHRY, CDR2 SYGVKD.

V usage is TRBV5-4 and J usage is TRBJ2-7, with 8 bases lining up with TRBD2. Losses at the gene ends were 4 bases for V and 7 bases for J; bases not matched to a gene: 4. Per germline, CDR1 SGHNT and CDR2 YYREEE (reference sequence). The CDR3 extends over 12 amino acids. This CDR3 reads CASSKSGSEQYF. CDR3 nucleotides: TGTGCCAGCAGCAAGAGCGGGAGTGAGCAGTACTTC.

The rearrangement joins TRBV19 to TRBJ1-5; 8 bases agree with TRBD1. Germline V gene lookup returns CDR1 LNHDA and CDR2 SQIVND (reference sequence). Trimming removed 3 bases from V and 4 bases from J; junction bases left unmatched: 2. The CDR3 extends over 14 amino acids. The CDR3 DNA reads TGTGCCAGTAGTATCTACAGGGGGAATCAGCCCCAGCATTTT. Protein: CASSIYRGNQPQHF.

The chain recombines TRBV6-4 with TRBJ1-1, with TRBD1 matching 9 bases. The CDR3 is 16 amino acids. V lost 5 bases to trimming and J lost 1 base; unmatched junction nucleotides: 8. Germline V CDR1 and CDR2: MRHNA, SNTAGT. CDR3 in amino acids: CASSRGTGTKNTEAFF. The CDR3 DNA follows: TGTGCCAGCAGTAGGGGGACAGGGACAAAGAACACTGAAGCTTTCTTT.

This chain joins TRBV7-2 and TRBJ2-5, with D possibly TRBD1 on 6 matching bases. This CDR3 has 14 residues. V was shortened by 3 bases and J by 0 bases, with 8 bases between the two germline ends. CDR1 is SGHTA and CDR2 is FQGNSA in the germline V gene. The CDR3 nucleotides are TGTGCCAGCAGCTTGAGGGGGTACCAAGAGACCCAGTACTTC. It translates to CASSLRGYQETQYF.

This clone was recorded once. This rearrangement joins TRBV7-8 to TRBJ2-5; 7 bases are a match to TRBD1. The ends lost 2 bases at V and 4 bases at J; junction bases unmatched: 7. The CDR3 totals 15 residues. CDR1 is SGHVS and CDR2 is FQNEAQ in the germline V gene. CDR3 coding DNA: TGTGCCAGCAGCTTATCCCCCGACAGGGCAGAGACCCAGTACTTC. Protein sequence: CASSLSPDRAETQYF.

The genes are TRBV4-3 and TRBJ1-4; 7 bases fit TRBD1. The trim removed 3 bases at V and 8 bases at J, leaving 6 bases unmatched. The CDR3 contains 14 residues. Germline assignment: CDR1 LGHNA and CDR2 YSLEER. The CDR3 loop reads CASSQDRPWEKLFF. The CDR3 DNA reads TGCGCCAGCAGCCAGGACAGGCCTTGGGAAAAACTGTTTTTT.

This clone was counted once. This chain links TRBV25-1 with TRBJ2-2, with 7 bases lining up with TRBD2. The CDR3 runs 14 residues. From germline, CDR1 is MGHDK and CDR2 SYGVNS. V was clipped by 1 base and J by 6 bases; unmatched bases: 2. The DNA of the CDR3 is TGTGCCAGCAGTGAATTTGGGAGGGCCGGGGAGCTGTTTTTT. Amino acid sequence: CASSEFGRAGELFF.

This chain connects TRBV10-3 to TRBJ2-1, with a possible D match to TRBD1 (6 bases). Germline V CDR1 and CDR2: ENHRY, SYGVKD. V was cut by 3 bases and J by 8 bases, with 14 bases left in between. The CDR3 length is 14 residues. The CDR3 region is CAISEHTGRDEQFF. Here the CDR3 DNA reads TGTGCCATCAGTGAACATACAGGGCGAGATGAGCAGTTCTTC.

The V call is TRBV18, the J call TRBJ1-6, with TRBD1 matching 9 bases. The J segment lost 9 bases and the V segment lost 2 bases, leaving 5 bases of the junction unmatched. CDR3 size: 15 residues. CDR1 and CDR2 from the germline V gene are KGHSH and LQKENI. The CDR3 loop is CASSPGDRASSPLHF. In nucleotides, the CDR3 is TGTGCCAGCTCACCAGGGGACAGGGCCAGTTCACCCCTCCACTTT.

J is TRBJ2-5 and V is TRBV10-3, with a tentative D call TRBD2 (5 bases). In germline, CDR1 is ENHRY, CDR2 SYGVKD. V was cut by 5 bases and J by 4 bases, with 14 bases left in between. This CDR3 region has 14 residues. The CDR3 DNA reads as TGTGCCATCAGTAGAGGGCCCCTAGGAGAGACCCAGTACTTC. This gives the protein CAISRGPLGETQYF.